The entry that follows covers one T cell receptor beta chain sequence. Its antigen is unidentified. From germline, CDR1 is PRHDT and CDR2 FYEKMQ (reference sequence). This CDR3 region has 13 residues. With 9 bases clipped from V and 6 bases from J, the junction kept 8 bases outside the gene matches. Researchers made TCR beta libraries by using iRepertoire HTBI primers and running Arm-PCR on CDR3 regions. TCRdb re-analysed the multiplex PCR reads in MiXCR, keeping a single row per CDR3 protein. The sample lists 400,000 to 450,000 distinct CDR3 sequences; roughly 15% were seen once. The data stem from a study of regulatory T cells in long-lasting Graves disease. Study at large: Graves' patients, diagnosed recently, had received antithyroid drugs under 3 months. Whole-study results and caveats: Patients with persistent disease showed a bias toward TRBV28, TRBJ1-2 and TRBJ2-5.

Time point in this sample: newly diagnosed GD, antithyroid drugs for less than 3 months. After RNA was extracted from PBMCs, the TCR library was made from it. This same sample was also part of a study on T cells in Graves' hyperthyroidism and ophthalmopathy. That paper notes: Exclusion followed for patients with uncontrolled infection, other autoimmune disease, pregnancy or lactation.

V and J are TRBV13 and TRBJ2-7; 10 bases fit TRBD1. The sequences come from peripheral blood mononuclear cells (PBMCs), collected at new diagnosis, from a patient treated with antithyroid drugs. The sequence came from a woman aged 25 to 45 with Graves disease. CDR3 sequence (DNA): TGTGCCAGTTCAGAGACAGGGGGCGGCGAGCAGTACTTC. Its protein product is CASSETGGGEQYF. Drawing the rest from reference TRBV13 and TRBJ2-7, the complete variable domain is AAGVIQSPRHLIKEKRETATLKCYPIPRHDTVYWYQQGPGQDPQFLISFYEKMQSDKGSIPDRFSAQQFSDYHSELNMSSLELGDSALYFCASSETGGGEQYFGPGTRLTVT.